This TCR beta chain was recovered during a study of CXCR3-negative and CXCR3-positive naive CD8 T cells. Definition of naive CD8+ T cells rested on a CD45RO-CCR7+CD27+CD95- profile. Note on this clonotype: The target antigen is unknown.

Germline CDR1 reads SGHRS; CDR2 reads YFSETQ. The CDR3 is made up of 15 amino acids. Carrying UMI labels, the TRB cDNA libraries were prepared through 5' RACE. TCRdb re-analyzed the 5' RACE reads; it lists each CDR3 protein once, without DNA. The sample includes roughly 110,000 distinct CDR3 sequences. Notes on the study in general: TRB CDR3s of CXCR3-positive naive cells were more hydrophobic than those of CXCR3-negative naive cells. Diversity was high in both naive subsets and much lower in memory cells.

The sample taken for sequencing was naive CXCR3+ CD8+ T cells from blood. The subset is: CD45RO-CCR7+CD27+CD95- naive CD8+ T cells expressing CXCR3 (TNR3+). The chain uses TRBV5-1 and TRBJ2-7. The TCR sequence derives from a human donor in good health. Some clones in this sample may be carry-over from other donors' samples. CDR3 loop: CASSLAGGGPHEQYF.